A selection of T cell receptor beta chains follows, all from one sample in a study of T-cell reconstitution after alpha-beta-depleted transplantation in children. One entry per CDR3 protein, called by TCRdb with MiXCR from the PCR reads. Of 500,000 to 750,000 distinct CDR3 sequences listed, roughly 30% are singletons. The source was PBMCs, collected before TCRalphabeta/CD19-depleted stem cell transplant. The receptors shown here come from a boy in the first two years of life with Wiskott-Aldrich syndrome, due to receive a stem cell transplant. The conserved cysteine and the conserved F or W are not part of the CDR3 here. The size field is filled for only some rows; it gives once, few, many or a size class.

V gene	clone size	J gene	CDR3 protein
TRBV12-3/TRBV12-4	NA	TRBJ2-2	ASSKGSGDTGELF
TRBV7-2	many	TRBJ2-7	ASSQYYEQY
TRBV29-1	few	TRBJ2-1	SGGLAGFNEQF
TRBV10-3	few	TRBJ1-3	AISELTGGGNTIY
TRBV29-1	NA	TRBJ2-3	SVEDLRGRGGTDTQY
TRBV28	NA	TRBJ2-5	ASSFSLTGVKTQY
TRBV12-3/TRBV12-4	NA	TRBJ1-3	ASTFSGNTIY
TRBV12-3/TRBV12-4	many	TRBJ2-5	ASSPRQGQETQY
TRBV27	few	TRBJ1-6	ASSPRDRVFAPLH
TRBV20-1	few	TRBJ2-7	SAQDAAGGTYEQY
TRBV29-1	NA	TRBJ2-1	SVERTSSSYNEQF
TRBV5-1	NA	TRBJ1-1	ASSLAVGPGTEAF
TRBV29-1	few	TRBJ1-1	SVARQVNTEAF
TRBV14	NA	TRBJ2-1	ASSQVGASGRTNEQF
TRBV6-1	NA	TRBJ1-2	ASRDRGRGDGYT
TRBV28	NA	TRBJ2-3	ASSFLEQTSTDTQY
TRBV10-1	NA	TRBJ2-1	ASSESPGLGSPEVYNEQF